This T cell receptor (beta chain) stems from a study of cytomegalovirus exposure and HLA in healthy donors. The study's findings and limits: Earlier analysis looked at TCR beta V segments, and most were productive about 87% or about 30% of the time.

The count of this clone is one. Its antigen is undetermined. In the PCR, 60 Vbeta and 13 Jbeta primers were used. Per the authors' pipeline: Later reanalysis found 60 million to 90 million unique TCR beta chains, about 10 million of them shared. TCRdb's table, derived via immunoSEQ multiplex PCR, lists solely in-frame clones and lacks some. Clone size and V and J calls were adopted from that table, with D and trimming inferred from the DNA. The sample yields roughly 120,000 clones, 76% seen once. V gave up 4 bases and J gave up 0 bases; unmatched junction bases: 2. This CDR3 spans 15 amino acids. Per germline, CDR1 SGHNT and CDR2 YYREEE (reference sequence).

Sequenced: PBMCs. This sequence originates from a man under 40 in good health and CMV-seropositive. The V call is TRBV5-4, the J call TRBJ2-2; 8 bases agree with TRBD1. The CDR3 protein is CASSPQGANTGELFF. CDR3 coding DNA: TGTGCCAGCAGCCCACAGGGGGCGAACACCGGGGAGCTGTTTTTT. Based on the CDR3 plus reference TRBV5-4 and TRBJ2-2, the full variable domain is ETGVTQSPTHLIKTRGQQVTLRCSSQSGHNTVSWYQQALGQGPQFIFQYYREEENGRGNFPPRFSGLQFPNYSSELNVNALELDDSALYLCASSPQGANTGELFFGEGSRLTVL.